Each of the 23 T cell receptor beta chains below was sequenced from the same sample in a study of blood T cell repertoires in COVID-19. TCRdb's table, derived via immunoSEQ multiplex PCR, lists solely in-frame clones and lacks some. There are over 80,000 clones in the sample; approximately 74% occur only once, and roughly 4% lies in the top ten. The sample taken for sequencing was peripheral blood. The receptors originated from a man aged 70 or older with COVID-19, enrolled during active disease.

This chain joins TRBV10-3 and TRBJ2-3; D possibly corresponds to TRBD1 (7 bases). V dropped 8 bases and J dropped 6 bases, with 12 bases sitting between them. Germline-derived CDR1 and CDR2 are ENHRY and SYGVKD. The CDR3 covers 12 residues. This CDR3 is CAIQGGEDTQYF. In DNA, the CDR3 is TGTGCCATCCAGGGGGGTGAGGATACGCAGTATTTT.

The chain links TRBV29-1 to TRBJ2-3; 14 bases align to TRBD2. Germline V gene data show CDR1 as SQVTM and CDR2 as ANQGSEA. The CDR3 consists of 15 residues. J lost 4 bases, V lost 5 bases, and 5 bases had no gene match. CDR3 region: CSVSGTSGRSDTQYF. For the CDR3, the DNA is TGCAGCGTTTCCGGGACTAGCGGGAGATCAGATACGCAGTATTTT.

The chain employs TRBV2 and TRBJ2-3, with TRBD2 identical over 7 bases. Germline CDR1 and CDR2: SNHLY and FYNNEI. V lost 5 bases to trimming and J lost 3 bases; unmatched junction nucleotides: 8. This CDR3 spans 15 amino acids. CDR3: CASSNGLVNTDTQYF. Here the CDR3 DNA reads TGTGCCAGCAGTAACGGACTAGTTAATACAGATACGCAGTATTTT.

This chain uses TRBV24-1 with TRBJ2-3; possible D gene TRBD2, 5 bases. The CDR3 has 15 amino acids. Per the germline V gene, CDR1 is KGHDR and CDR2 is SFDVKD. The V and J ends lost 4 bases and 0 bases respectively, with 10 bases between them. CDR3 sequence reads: CATSDGLSSTDTQYF. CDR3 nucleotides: TGTGCCACCAGTGACGGACTGTCTAGCACAGATACGCAGTATTTT.

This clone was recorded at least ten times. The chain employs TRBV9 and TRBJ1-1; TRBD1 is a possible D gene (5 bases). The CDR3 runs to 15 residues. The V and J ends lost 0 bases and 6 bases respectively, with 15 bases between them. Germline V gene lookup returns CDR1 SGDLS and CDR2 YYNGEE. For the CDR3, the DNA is TGTGCCAGCAGCGTAGACGGCAGGGAGGATTCTGAAGCTTTCTTT. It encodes CASSVDGREDSEAFF.

The CDR3 loop is CASSLRGDPLGYTF. The CDR3 bases are TGCGCCAGCAGCCTCAGGGGGGACCCCCTAGGCTACACCTTC. This chain uses TRBV5-1 with TRBJ1-2, with TRBD1 matching over 7 bases. The CDR3 sequence is 14 residues long. V shed 4 bases, J shed 8 bases, and the junction held 11 bases outside the gene matches. Germline V gene data show CDR1 as SGHRS and CDR2 as YFSETQ.

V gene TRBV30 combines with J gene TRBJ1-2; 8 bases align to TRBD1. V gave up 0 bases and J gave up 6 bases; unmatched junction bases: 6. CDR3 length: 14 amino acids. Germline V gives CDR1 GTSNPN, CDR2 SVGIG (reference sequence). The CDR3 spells CAWSVSRGRDGYTF. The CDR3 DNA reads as TGTGCCTGGAGTGTAAGCAGGGGGCGTGATGGCTACACCTTC.

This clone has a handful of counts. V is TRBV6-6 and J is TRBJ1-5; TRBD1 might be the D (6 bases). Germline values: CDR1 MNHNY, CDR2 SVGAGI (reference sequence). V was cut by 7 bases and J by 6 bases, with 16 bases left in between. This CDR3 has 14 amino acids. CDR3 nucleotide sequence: TGTGCCAGCAAGGACAGTAATCCGGGTCAGCCCCAGCATTTT. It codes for CASKDSNPGQPQHF.

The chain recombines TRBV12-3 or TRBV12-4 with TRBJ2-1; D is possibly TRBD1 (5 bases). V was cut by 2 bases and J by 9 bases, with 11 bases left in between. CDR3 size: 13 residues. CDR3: CASSLLSGSEQFF. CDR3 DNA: TGTGCCAGCAGTTTACTTTCAGGGTCTGAGCAGTTCTTC.

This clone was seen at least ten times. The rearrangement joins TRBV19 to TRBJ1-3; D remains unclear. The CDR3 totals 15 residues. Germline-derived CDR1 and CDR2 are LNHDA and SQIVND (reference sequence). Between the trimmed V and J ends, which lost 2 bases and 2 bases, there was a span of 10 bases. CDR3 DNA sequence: TGTGCCAGTAGTATAAACCCGGGTGCTGGAAACACCATATATTTT. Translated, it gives CASSINPGAGNTIYF. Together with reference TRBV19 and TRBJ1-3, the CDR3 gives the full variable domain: DGGITQSPKYLFRKEGQNVTLSCEQNLNHDAMYWYRQDPGQGLRLIYYSQIVNDFQKGDIAEGYSVSREKKESFPLTVTSAQKNPTAFYLCASSINPGAGNTIYFGEGSWLTVV.

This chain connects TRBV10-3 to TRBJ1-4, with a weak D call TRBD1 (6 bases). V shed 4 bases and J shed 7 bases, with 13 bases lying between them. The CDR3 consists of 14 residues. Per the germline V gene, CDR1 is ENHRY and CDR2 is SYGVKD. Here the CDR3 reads CAISAQGRSEKLFF. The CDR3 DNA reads TGTGCCATCAGTGCACAGGGTCGGTCTGAAAAACTGTTTTTT.

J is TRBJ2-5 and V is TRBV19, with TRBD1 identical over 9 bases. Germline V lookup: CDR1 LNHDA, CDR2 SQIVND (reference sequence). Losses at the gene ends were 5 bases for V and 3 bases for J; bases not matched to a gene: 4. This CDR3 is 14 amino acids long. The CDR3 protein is CASSPWTGEETQYF. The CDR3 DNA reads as TGTGCCAGTAGTCCCTGGACAGGGGAAGAGACCCAGTACTTC.

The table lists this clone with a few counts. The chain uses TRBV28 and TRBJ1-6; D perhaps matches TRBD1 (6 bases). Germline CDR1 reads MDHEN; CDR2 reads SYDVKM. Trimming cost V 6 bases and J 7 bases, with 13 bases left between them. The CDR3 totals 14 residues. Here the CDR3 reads CASSSRGRNSPLHF. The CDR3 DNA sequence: TGTGCCAGCAGCTCCAGGGGCCGAAATTCACCCCTCCACTTT.

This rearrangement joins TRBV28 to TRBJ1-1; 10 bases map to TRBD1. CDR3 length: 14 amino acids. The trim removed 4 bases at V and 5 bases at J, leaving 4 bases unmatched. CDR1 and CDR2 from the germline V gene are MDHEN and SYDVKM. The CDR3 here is CASSSTGGATEAFF. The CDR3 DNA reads TGTGCCAGCAGTTCGACAGGGGGCGCTACTGAAGCTTTCTTT.

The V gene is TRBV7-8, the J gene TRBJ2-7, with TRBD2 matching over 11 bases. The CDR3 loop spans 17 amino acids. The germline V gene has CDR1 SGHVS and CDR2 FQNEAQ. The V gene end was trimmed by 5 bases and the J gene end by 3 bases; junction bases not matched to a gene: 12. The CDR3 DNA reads TGTGCCAGCAGCCGAGCCCTAGCGGGAGGAGGGAACTACGAGCAGTACTTC. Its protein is CASSRALAGGGNYEQYF.

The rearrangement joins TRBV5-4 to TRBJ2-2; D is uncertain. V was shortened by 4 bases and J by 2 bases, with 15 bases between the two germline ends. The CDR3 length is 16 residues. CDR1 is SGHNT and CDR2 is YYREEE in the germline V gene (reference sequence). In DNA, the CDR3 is TGTGCCAGCAGCGTCCCGGGTCTCCTTAACACCGGGGAGCTGTTTTTT. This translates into CASSVPGLLNTGELFF.

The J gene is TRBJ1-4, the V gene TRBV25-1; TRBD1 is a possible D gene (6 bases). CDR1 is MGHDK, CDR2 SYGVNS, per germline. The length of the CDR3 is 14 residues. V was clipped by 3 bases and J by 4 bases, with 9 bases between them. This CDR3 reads CASSDRGLNEKLFF. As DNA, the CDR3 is TGTGCCAGCAGTGACAGGGGCCTTAATGAAAAACTGTTTTTT.

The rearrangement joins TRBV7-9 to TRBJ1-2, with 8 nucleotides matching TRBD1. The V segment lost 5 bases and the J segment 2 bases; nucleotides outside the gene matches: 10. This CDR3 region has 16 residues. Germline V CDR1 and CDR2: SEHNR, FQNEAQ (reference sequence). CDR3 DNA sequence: TGTGCCAGCAGCAACATCAGGGGGCCCGCAAACTATGGCTACACCTTC. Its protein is CASSNIRGPANYGYTF.

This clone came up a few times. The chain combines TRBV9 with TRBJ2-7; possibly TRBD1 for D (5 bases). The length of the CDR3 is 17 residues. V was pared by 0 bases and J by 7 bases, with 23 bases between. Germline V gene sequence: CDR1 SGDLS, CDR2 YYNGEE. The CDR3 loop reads CASSVAISGHPVGEQYF. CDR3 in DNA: TGTGCCAGCAGCGTAGCCATTTCCGGACACCCGGTAGGAGAGCAGTACTTC.

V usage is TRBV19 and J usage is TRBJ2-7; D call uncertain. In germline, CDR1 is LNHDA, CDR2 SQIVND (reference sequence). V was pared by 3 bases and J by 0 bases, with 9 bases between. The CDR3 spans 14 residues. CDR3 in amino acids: CASSIAASSYEQYF. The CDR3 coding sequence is TGTGCCAGTAGTATTGCAGCGAGCTCCTACGAGCAGTACTTC.

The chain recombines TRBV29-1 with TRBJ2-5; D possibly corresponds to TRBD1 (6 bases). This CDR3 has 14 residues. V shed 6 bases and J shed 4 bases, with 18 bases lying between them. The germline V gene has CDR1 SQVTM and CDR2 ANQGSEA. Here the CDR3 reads CSVISTGGSETQYF. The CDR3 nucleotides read TGCAGCGTCATATCGACAGGCGGCTCAGAGACCCAGTACTTC.

CDR3 in amino acids: CASSLRGLDTQYF. CDR3 DNA: TGTGCCAGCAGTTTGCGGGGGCTGGATACGCAGTATTTT. This chain links TRBV28 with TRBJ2-3, with D perhaps TRBD2 (7 bases). The V and J ends lost 3 bases and 6 bases respectively, with 10 bases between them. The CDR3 contains 13 residues. CDR1 is MDHEN and CDR2 is SYDVKM in the germline V gene.

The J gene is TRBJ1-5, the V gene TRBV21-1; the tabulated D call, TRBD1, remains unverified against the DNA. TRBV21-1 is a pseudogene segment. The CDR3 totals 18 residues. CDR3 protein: CASSKVATGEYSNQPQHF. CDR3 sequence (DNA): TGTGCCAGCAGCAAAGTTGCGACAGGGGAGTATAGCAATCAGCCCCAGCATTTT.